This record concerns one T cell receptor beta chain sequence. Antigen specificity is unknown. The assay was carried out at the deep level. The unsorted PBMC replicate PCRs were performed with approximately 300 ng DNA, roughly 30,000 T cell genomes. Ten immunoSEQ deep assay plates were used to sequence unsorted PBMC DNA. The repertoire was sequenced with immunoSEQ multiplex PCR; TCRdb's copy has only in-frame clones and lacks some. The sample consists of about 500,000 clones, roughly three quarters of them appearing once. The entry originates in a study of shared clonotypes between healthy human individuals. This CDR3 has 14 amino acids. The germline CDR1 and CDR2 sequences are SGHRS and YFSETQ. V lost 0 bases to trimming and J lost 7 bases, with 13 bases between them. Study observations and caveats: Measured sharing among donors was expected to vary with sequencing depth.

The V gene is TRBV5-1, the J gene TRBJ1-2; D gene unclear. The origin of this receptor is a woman between 40 and 55 years old in good health. Some clones in this sample may be carry-over from other donors' samples. Sequencing input: PBMCs. The DNA for the CDR3 is TGCGCCAGCAGCTTGGCCGGTCAGGTCTTTGGCTACACCTTC. It is translated as CASSLAGQVFGYTF.